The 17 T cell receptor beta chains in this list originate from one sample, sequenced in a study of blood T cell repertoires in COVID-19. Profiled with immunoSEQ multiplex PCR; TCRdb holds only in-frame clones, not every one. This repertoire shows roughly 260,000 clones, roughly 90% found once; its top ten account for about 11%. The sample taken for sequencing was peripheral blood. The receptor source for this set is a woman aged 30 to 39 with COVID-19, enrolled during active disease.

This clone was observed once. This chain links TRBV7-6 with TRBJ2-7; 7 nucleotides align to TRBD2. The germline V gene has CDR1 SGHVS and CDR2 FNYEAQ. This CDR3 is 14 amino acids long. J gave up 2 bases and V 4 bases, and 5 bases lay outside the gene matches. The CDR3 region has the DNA TGTGCCAGCAGCTCAAGCGGGACTACCTACGAGCAGTACTTC. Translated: CASSSSGTTYEQYF.

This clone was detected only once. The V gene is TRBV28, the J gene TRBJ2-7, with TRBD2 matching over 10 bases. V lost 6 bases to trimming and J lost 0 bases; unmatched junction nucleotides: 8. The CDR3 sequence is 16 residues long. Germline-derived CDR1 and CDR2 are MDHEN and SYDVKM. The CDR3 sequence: CASSPRAGGHSYEQYF. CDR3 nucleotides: TGTGCCAGCAGCCCCCGAGCGGGAGGGCACTCCTACGAGCAGTACTTC.

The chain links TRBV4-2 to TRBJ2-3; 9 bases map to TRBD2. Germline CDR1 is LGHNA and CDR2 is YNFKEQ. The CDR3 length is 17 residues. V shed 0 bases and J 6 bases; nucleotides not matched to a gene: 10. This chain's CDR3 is CASSQEARIAGADTQYF. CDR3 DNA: TGTGCCAGCAGCCAAGAGGCTAGGATAGCGGGAGCGGATACGCAGTATTTT.

CDR3: CASSPSPGQGFDEQYF. The CDR3 DNA sequence: TGCGCCAGCAGCCCCTCCCCCGGGCAGGGTTTCGACGAGCAGTACTTC. This chain uses TRBV5-1 with TRBJ2-7; weak D call: TRBD1 (5 bases). V dropped 4 bases and J dropped 5 bases, with 22 bases sitting between them. Germline V lookup: CDR1 SGHRS, CDR2 YFSETQ. This CDR3 has 16 amino acids.

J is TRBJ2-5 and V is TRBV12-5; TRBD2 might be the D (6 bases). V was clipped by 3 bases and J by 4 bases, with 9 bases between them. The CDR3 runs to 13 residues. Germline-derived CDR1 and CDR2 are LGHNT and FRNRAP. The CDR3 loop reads CASGFGTGETQYF. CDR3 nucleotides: TGTGCTAGTGGTTTTGGGACTGGAGAGACCCAGTACTTC.

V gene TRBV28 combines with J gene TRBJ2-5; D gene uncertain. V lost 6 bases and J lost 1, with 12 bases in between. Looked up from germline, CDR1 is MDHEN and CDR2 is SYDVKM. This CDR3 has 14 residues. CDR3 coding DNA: TGTGCCAGCAGCTCAGCGAACCCCCAAGAGACCCAGTACTTC. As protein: CASSSANPQETQYF.

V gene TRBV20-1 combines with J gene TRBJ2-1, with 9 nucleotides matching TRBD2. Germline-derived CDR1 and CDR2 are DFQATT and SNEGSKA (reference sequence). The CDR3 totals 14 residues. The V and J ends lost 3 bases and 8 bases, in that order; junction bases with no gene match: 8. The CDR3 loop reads CSASGLAGRYEQFF. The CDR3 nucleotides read TGCAGTGCTAGTGGGCTAGCGGGACGTTATGAGCAGTTCTTC.

The CDR3 bases are TGTGCCAGCTCGGACAGAGCAACTAATGAAAAACTGTTTTTT. It translates to CASSDRATNEKLFF. The chain recombines TRBV18 with TRBJ1-4; D is possibly TRBD1 (6 bases). In germline, CDR1 is KGHSH, CDR2 LQKENI. This CDR3 region has 14 residues. Trimming took off 6 bases at V and 0 bases at J, with 8 bases between the two ends. Based on the CDR3 plus reference TRBV18 and TRBJ1-4, the full variable domain is NAGVMQNPRHLVRRRGQEARLRCSPMKGHSHVYWYRQLPEEGLKFMVYLQKENIIDESGMPKERFSAEFPKEGPSILRIQQVVRGDSAAYFCASSDRATNEKLFFGSGTQLSVL.

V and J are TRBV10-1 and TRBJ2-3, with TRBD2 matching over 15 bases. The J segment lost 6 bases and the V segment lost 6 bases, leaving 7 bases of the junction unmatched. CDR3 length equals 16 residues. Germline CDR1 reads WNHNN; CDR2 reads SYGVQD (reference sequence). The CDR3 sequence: CASSPGTSGRWDTQYF. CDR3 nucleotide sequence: TGCGCCAGCAGCCCCGGGACTAGCGGGAGGTGGGATACGCAGTATTTT.

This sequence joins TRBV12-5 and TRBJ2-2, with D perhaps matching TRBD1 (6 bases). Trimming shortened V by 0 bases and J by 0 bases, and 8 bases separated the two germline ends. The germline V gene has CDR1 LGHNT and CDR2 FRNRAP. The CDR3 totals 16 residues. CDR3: CASGLVAGANTGELFF. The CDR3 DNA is TGTGCTAGTGGTTTGGTAGCAGGGGCGAACACCGGGGAGCTGTTTTTT.

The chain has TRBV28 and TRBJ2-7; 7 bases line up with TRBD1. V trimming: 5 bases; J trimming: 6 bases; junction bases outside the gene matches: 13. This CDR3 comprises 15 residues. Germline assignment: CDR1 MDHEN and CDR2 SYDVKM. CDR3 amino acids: CASSKRQGSGSEQYF. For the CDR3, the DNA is TGTGCCAGCAGTAAAAGACAGGGATCGGGGAGCGAGCAGTACTTC.

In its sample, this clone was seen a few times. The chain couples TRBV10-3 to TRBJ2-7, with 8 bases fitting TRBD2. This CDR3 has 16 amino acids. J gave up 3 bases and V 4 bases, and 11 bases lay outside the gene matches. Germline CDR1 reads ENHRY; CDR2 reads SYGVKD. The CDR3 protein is CAISGSGSPLHYEQYF. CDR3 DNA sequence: TGTGCCATCAGTGGCAGCGGGAGCCCCCTACACTACGAGCAGTACTTC.

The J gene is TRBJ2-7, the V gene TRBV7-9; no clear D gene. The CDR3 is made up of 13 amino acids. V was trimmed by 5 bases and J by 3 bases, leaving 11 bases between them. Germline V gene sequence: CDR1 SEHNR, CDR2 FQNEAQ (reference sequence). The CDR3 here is CASSPKTGYEQYF. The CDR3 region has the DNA TGTGCCAGCAGCCCAAAGACTGGCTACGAGCAGTACTTC.

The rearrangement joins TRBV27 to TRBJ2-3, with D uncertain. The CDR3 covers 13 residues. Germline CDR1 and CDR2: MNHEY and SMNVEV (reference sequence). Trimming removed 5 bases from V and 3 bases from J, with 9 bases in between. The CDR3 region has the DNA TGTGCCAGCAGTATACGCGCTACAGATACGCAGTATTTT. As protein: CASSIRATDTQYF.

CDR3 in amino acids: CASTQTGQGKHF. CDR3 in DNA: TGTGCCAGCACTCAGACCGGACAGGGAAAACATTTT. The rearrangement uses TRBV12-3 or TRBV12-4 and TRBJ1-5; 8 positions agree with TRBD1. V trimming: 7 bases; J trimming: 16 bases; junction bases outside the gene matches: 12. This CDR3 has 12 amino acids.

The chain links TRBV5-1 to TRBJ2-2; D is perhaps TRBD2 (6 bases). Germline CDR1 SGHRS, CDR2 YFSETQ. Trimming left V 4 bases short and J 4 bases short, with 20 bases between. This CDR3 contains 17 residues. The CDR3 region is CASSRRIAAEITGELFF. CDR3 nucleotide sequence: TGCGCCAGCAGCCGCCGAATAGCGGCTGAGATCACCGGGGAGCTGTTTTTT.

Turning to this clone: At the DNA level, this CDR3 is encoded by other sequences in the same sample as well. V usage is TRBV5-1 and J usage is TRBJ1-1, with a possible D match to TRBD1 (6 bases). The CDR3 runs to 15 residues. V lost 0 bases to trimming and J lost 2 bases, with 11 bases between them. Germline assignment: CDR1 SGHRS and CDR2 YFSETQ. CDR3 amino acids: CASSLAPGVNTEAFF. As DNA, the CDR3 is TGCGCCAGCAGCTTGGCCCCAGGGGTAAACACTGAAGCTTTCTTT.